A single sample is the source of the 29 T cell receptor beta chains below, sequenced in a study of T cell clonotyping in hematopoietic cell transplantation. Method: immunoSEQ multiplex PCR; TCRdb's copy keeps in-frame clones and lacks some. The table shows some 40,000 clones, with 94% occurring only once. What was sequenced was peripheral blood mononuclear cells. These receptors came from a woman aged 45-60 years in good health. Some clones in this sample may be carry-over from other donors' samples.

The chain joins TRBV30 to TRBJ2-4, with D possibly matching TRBD2 (7 bases). The CDR3 sequence is 13 residues long. Germline CDR1 and CDR2: GTSNPN and SVGIG (reference sequence). With 5 bases removed from V and 8 bases from J, the gap between germline ends came to 16 bases. The CDR3 nucleotides are TGTGCCTGGGAGTCGGGGGAGGGGGACATTCAGTACTTC. It encodes CAWESGEGDIQYF.

This clone was counted once. V and J are TRBV2 and TRBJ2-5; 9 nucleotides align to TRBD1. This CDR3 spans 12 amino acids. Germline-derived CDR1 and CDR2 are SNHLY and FYNNEI. The junction had 3 bases not matched to a gene; V was cut back by 8 bases and J by 5 bases. The CDR3 is CASVDRGETQYF. The DNA of the CDR3 is TGTGCCAGCGTGGACAGGGGCGAGACCCAGTACTTC.

J is TRBJ2-7 and V is TRBV5-1; 9 nucleotides match TRBD1. The CDR3 length is 14 residues. Germline V gene lookup returns CDR1 SGHRS and CDR2 YFSETQ. Losses at the gene ends were 3 bases for V and 7 bases for J; bases not matched to a gene: 8. CDR3 region: CASSSGQGRGEQYF. The DNA of the CDR3 is TGCGCCAGCAGCTCGGGACAGGGAAGAGGGGAGCAGTACTTC. Filled out from reference TRBV5-1 and TRBJ2-7, the complete variable domain reads KAGVTQTPRYLIKTRGQQVTLSCSPISGHRSVSWYQQTPGQGLQFLFEYFSETQRNKGNFPGRFSGRQFSNSRSEMNVSTLELGDSALYLCASSSGQGRGEQYFGPGTRLTVT.

In its sample, this clone was seen once. The chain has TRBV11-2 and TRBJ2-5, with D maybe TRBD2 (7 bases). V lost 2 bases and J 1 base, leaving 14 bases between the germline ends. CDR3 length: 16 amino acids. Germline CDR1 and CDR2: SGHAT and FQNNGV. The CDR3 DNA sequence: TGTGCCAGCAGCTTAAAAGAGGGGGGGCGCCAAGAGACCCAGTACTTC. This codes for CASSLKEGGRQETQYF.

The gene calls are TRBV28 and TRBJ2-7; 9 nucleotides line up with TRBD1. The length of the CDR3 is 15 residues. V dropped 5 bases and J dropped 0; count of bases not matched to a gene: 5. Germline V gene data show CDR1 as MDHEN and CDR2 as SYDVKM. As DNA, the CDR3 is TGTGCCAGCAGTAGAGGACAGGGGATCTCCTACGAGCAGTACTTC. Translating it yields CASSRGQGISYEQYF.

This clone is a singleton in its sample. This rearrangement joins TRBV6-1 to TRBJ1-1; D ambiguous. The CDR3 runs to 13 residues. CDR1 MNHNS and CDR2 SASEGT come from the germline V gene. Trimming removed 2 bases from V and 8 bases from J, with 12 bases in between. The CDR3 here is CASSESGRPEAFF. DNA for the CDR3: TGTGCCAGCAGTGAATCGGGTCGGCCCGAAGCTTTCTTT.

V is TRBV18 and J is TRBJ1-2, with 9 bases fitting TRBD1. The germline V gene encodes CDR1 KGHSH and CDR2 LQKENI. V shed 3 bases and J 3 bases; nucleotides not matched to a gene: 11. The CDR3 has 17 amino acids. The CDR3 loop is CASSPPGQGRGDYGYTF. CDR3 nucleotides: TGTGCCAGCTCACCGCCGGGACAGGGACGGGGGGACTATGGCTACACCTTC.

This sequence joins TRBV7-2 and TRBJ2-7, with TRBD1 matching over 10 bases. V dropped 1 base and J dropped 2; count of bases not matched to a gene: 2. The CDR3 spans 15 residues. The germline CDR1 and CDR2 sequences are SGHTA and FQGNSA. The CDR3 region has the DNA TGTGCCAGCAGCTTAGGGACAGGGGGTACCTACGAGCAGTACTTC. It encodes CASSLGTGGTYEQYF.

The chain employs TRBV7-2 and TRBJ2-7, with D possibly called TRBD1 or TRBD2 (5 bases each). The CDR3 contains 17 residues. CDR1 and CDR2 from the germline V gene are SGHTA and FQGNSA. V shed 4 bases and J shed 3 bases, with 22 bases lying between them. The CDR3 here is CASSSGTRVGLNYEQYF. CDR3 coding DNA: TGTGCCAGCAGCTCCGGGACGAGGGTTGGGTTGAACTACGAGCAGTACTTC.

The CDR3 DNA reads as TGTGCCAGCAGTTACTCGGGGACAGGGTACACCGGGGAGCTGTTTTTT. Translation gives CASSYSGTGYTGELFF. This chain connects TRBV6-5 to TRBJ2-2; TRBD1 matches 9 bases. The CDR3 extends over 16 amino acids. V gave up 0 bases and J gave up 3 bases; unmatched junction bases: 2. CDR1 MNHEY and CDR2 SVGAGI come from the germline V gene.

The chain links TRBV29-1 to TRBJ2-7; D is unclear. The V gene's germline CDR1 is SQVTM and CDR2 ANQGSEA. The CDR3 sequence is 13 residues long. The V and J ends lost 2 bases and 3 bases respectively, with 11 bases between them. The CDR3 here is CSVELGEGYEQYF. DNA of the CDR3: TGCAGCGTTGAACTTGGGGAAGGCTACGAGCAGTACTTC.

The rearrangement uses TRBV7-9 and TRBJ1-2; TRBD1 is a possible D gene (5 bases). V lost 4 bases and J 8 bases, leaving 20 bases between the germline ends. Germline V gene lookup returns CDR1 SEHNR and CDR2 FQNEAQ (reference sequence). The CDR3 contains 15 residues. The CDR3 sequence: CASSSQTGTSAGYTF. The CDR3 nucleotides read TGTGCCAGCAGCTCTCAAACCGGGACCTCGGCCGGCTACACCTTC.

This chain links TRBV6-1 with TRBJ2-7, with no clear D. V lost 1 base, J lost 6 bases, and 7 bases lay in between. CDR3 length: 12 residues. Germline V lookup: CDR1 MNHNS, CDR2 SASEGT. The CDR3 coding sequence is TGTGCCAGCAGTGAAGGTCGGACCGAGCAGTACTTC. Encoded protein: CASSEGRTEQYF.

The chain employs TRBV4-1 and TRBJ1-6; 9 nucleotides align to TRBD1. Germline trimming cut 5 bases from V and 10 bases from J; bases unmatched to any gene: 9. The CDR3 runs 15 residues. Germline loops: CDR1 MGHRA, CDR2 YSYEKL. CDR3 sequence reads: CASSSADRGGSPLHF. The CDR3 coding sequence is TGCGCCAGCAGCTCAGCGGACAGGGGAGGGTCACCCCTCCACTTT.

CDR3 region: CASSLGGGSEAFF. The CDR3 region has the DNA TGTGCCAGCAGCTTAGGTGGAGGGTCCGAAGCTTTCTTT. The chain uses TRBV11-3 and TRBJ1-1, with no clear D. Trimming removed 1 base from V and 8 bases from J, with 11 bases in between. The CDR3 consists of 13 residues. The V gene's germline CDR1 is SGHNT and CDR2 YENEEA.

The gene calls are TRBV19 and TRBJ1-1; D is uncertain. V was clipped by 7 bases and J by 0 bases, with 6 bases between them. This CDR3 spans 12 amino acids. Germline CDR1 LNHDA, CDR2 SQIVND (reference sequence). The CDR3 region is CASTALNTEAFF. CDR3 nucleotide sequence: TGTGCCAGTACAGCTTTGAACACTGAAGCTTTCTTT.

The chain uses TRBV19 and TRBJ2-3, with D perhaps TRBD2 (5 bases). V dropped 3 bases and J dropped 4 bases, with 14 bases sitting between them. This CDR3 is built from 15 residues. Germline lookup yields CDR1 LNHDA and CDR2 SQIVND (reference sequence). The CDR3 region is CASSIVSGKSDTQYF. The DNA for the CDR3 is TGTGCCAGTAGTATCGTCTCGGGGAAATCAGATACGCAGTATTTT.

The J gene is TRBJ2-3, the V gene TRBV5-1; D gene ambiguous. From germline, CDR1 is SGHRS and CDR2 YFSETQ. The CDR3 has 11 residues. Trimming removed 4 bases at V and 2 bases at J, with 2 bases between. CDR3 bases: TGCGCCAGCAGCGTCACAGATACGCAGTATTTT. This encodes CASSVTDTQYF.

The chain has TRBV10-1 and TRBJ1-2; TRBD1 matches at 9 bases. Germline CDR1 and CDR2: WNHNN and SYGVQD (reference sequence). CDR3 length equals 13 residues. V lost 10 bases to trimming and J lost 3 bases; unmatched junction nucleotides: 6. This CDR3 is CANPGQGYYGYTF. The CDR3, as DNA: TGCGCCAATCCGGGACAGGGATACTATGGCTACACCTTC.

The CDR3 bases are TGTGCCAGCAGGCACACCGGGGAGCTGTTTTTT. Residues: CASRHTGELFF. J is TRBJ2-2 and V is TRBV7-8; D is undetermined. Trimming shortened V by 6 bases and J by 3 bases, and 2 bases separated the two germline ends. This CDR3 contains 11 residues. Germline V gene sequence: CDR1 SGHVS, CDR2 FQNEAQ.

The chain is built from TRBV7-2 and TRBJ2-4; TRBD1 is a possible D gene (6 bases). CDR3 length: 16 residues. Germline-derived CDR1 and CDR2 are SGHTA and FQGNSA. Trimming shortened V by 1 base and J by 1 base, and 11 bases separated the two germline ends. The CDR3 DNA sequence: TGTGCCAGCAGCTTAGGTGGGGGCTTGGCCAAAAACATTCAGTACTTC. Translating gives CASSLGGGLAKNIQYF.

The chain employs TRBV5-1 and TRBJ1-2, with a tentative D call TRBD1 (5 bases). The germline V gene encodes CDR1 SGHRS and CDR2 YFSETQ. The length of the CDR3 is 17 residues. The ends were cut back, 0 bases at V and 4 bases at J, with 19 bases in the middle. In DNA, the CDR3 is TGCGCCAGCAGCTTGGCCGGTATGGTCCAGGGACTCTATGGCTACACCTTC. Translating it yields CASSLAGMVQGLYGYTF.

This chain connects TRBV7-2 to TRBJ2-5, with D perhaps given as TRBD1 or TRBD2 (6 bases each). Deletions cut 6 bases from V and 5 bases from J, with 22 bases between. The CDR3 runs to 16 residues. Germline values: CDR1 SGHTA, CDR2 FQGNSA. The CDR3 nucleotides are TGTGCCAGCAGGAGATTCGGGGGCCCTAACGGGGAGACCCAGTACTTC. Its translation: CASRRFGGPNGETQYF.

The chain employs TRBV27 and TRBJ2-2; D is undetermined. V lost 5 bases to trimming and J lost 3 bases, with 7 bases between them. CDR1 MNHEY and CDR2 SMNVEV come from the germline V gene (reference sequence). This CDR3 comprises 13 residues. CDR3 loop: CASSDWYTGELFF. For the CDR3, the DNA is TGTGCCAGCAGTGACTGGTACACCGGGGAGCTGTTTTTT.

V and J are TRBV6-1 and TRBJ2-2; 10 bases align to TRBD1. Losses at the gene ends were 6 bases for V and 6 bases for J; bases not matched to a gene: 4. Per the germline V gene, CDR1 is MNHNS and CDR2 is SASEGT. The CDR3 extends over 14 amino acids. CDR3 nucleotide sequence: TGTGCCAGCAGCCCGGACAGGGGGTCCGGGGAGCTGTTTTTT. Amino acid sequence: CASSPDRGSGELFF.

The chain employs TRBV28 and TRBJ2-7, with 8 nucleotides matching TRBD2. This CDR3 spans 15 amino acids. Trimming cost V 6 bases and J 1 base; bases outside gene matches: 8. Germline CDR1 reads MDHEN; CDR2 reads SYDVKM. CDR3 loop: CASRTSGGASYEQYF. CDR3 bases: TGTGCCAGCAGAACGTCCGGGGGGGCGTCCTACGAGCAGTACTTC.

The genes are TRBV7-2 and TRBJ2-1, with D perhaps matching TRBD1 or TRBD2 (5 bases each). This CDR3 is 14 amino acids long. The ends were cut back, 4 bases at V and 6 bases at J, with 13 bases in the middle. CDR1 is SGHTA, CDR2 FQGNSA, per germline. The DNA of the CDR3 is TGTGCCAGCAGCTCAGAGGGGCAGGGCAATGAGCAGTTCTTC. Its protein product is CASSSEGQGNEQFF.

The chain carries TRBV11-3 and TRBJ2-7; perhaps TRBD1 as D (5 bases). Germline CDR1 is SGHNT and CDR2 is YENEEA. V lost 1 base, J lost 1 base, and 8 bases lay in between. The CDR3 runs to 14 residues. The CDR3 bases are TGTGCCAGCAGCTTAGGGGCAGGGTCCTACGAGCAGTACTTC. Translated: CASSLGAGSYEQYF.

This sequence joins TRBV6-4 and TRBJ2-2; 9 nucleotides match TRBD2. With V trimmed by 2 bases and J by 1 base, 2 bases remained unmatched. Germline V gives CDR1 MRHNA, CDR2 SNTAGT. This CDR3 region has 16 residues. The CDR3 reads CASSDEAGGNTGELFF. The CDR3 nucleotides are TGTGCCAGCAGTGACGAAGCGGGGGGGAACACCGGGGAGCTGTTTTTT.